These T cell receptor beta chains were read from a single sample in a study of blood T cell repertoires in COVID-19. The method was immunoSEQ multiplex PCR; TCRdb's version includes in-frame clones alone and lacks a portion of them. The sample has about 35,000 clones; roughly four fifths are singletons. The sequencing input was peripheral blood. All receptors derive from a man older than 75 with active or convalescent COVID-19. CDR3s include the opening cysteine and the closing phenylalanine or tryptophan. Fields, in order: V gene, clone size, D gene, J gene, CDR3 protein, CDR3 DNA. D genes are given only for firm matches. Size is omitted from some rows. Given values are once, few, many or a class for expanded clones.

>TRBV2|.|.|TRBJ2-2
CASSEAHRLGELFF
TGTGCCAGCAGTGAAGCGCATAGACTCGGGGAGCTGTTTTTT
>TRBV20-1|once|.|TRBJ2-7
CSARIREQYF
TGCAGTGCGAGAATACGGGAGCAGTACTTC
>TRBV15|.|TRBD1|TRBJ1-1
CATSRDQGGNTEAFF
TGTGCCACCAGCAGAGATCAGGGGGGGAACACTGAAGCTTTCTTT
>TRBV5-1|.|.|TRBJ1-2
CASSVDGDYGYTF
TGCGCCAGCAGCGTCGACGGAGACTATGGCTACACCTTC
>TRBV27|few|TRBD1|TRBJ2-3
CASSLSTTGAQTDTQYF
TGTGCCAGCAGTTTATCAACGACAGGGGCGCAAACAGATACGCAGTATTTT
>TRBV5-1|.|TRBD1|TRBJ2-7
CASSFATGDYEQYF
TGCGCCAGCAGCTTTGCAACAGGGGATTACGAGCAGTACTTC
>TRBV12-3/TRBV12-4|few|.|TRBJ2-7
CASSLSQYYEQYF
TGTGCCAGCAGTTTAAGTCAGTACTACGAGCAGTACTTC
>TRBV6-4|.|.|TRBJ2-3
CASSPQGGVADTQYF
TGTGCCAGCAGTCCACAGGGCGGTGTGGCAGATACGCAGTATTTT
>TRBV29-1|once|TRBD1|TRBJ2-3
CSVGSDRASTDTQYF
TGCAGCGTTGGTTCTGACAGGGCGAGCACAGATACGCAGTATTTT
>TRBV19|.|TRBD1|TRBJ1-2
CASSENTGDGYTF
TGTGCCAGTAGTGAAAATACAGGGGATGGCTACACCTTC
>TRBV30|.|TRBD1|TRBJ2-2
CAFQGAYWTGELFF
TGTGCCTTCCAGGGGGCGTATTGGACCGGGGAGCTGTTTTTT
>TRBV7-3|.|TRBD1|TRBJ1-1
CASSPQGDRGMNTEAFF
TGTGCCAGCAGCCCCCAGGGGGACAGGGGGATGAACACTGAAGCTTTCTTT
>TRBV6-6|.|.|TRBJ2-1
CASSYEGSSYNEQFF
TGTGCCAGCAGTTACGAGGGAAGCTCCTACAATGAGCAGTTCTTC
>TRBV19|.|TRBD2|TRBJ2-7
CASSKGLALEQYF
TGTGCCAGTAGTAAGGGACTAGCTTTGGAGCAGTACTTC
>TRBV5-4|few|TRBD1|TRBJ1-3
CASSPEPGQGSNTIYF
TGTGCCAGCAGCCCCGAACCGGGACAGGGATCAAACACCATATATTTT
>TRBV7-2|.|.|TRBJ2-5
CASSLAFGRGQETQYF
TGTGCCAGCAGCTTGGCGTTTGGTAGAGGCCAAGAGACCCAGTACTTC
>TRBV14|.|TRBD2|TRBJ2-3
CASRRGGTSGSTDTQYF
TGTGCCAGCAGGCGCGGCGGGACTAGCGGGAGCACAGATACGCAGTATTTT
>TRBV29-1|once|TRBD1|TRBJ1-1
CSVEDPQGGNTEAFF
TGCAGCGTTGAAGATCCACAGGGGGGGAACACTGAAGCTTTCTTT
>TRBV10-3|.|.|TRBJ1-3
CASNRERSGNTIYF
TGTGCCAGTAACAGGGAACGCTCTGGAAACACCATATATTTT
>TRBV2|once|TRBD2|TRBJ2-7
CASVAGVSYEQYF
TGTGCCTCCGTAGCGGGCGTCTCCTACGAGCAGTACTTC
>TRBV25-1|once|.|TRBJ1-1
CASSGPLGGRNTEAFF
TGTGCCAGCAGTGGCCCGCTGGGGGGAAGGAACACTGAAGCTTTCTTT
>TRBV2|once|TRBD2|TRBJ2-7
CASSEGLRASGRTPGEQYF
TGTGCCAGCAGTGAAGGTCTTAGGGCTAGCGGGAGGACCCCGGGCGAGCAGTACTTC
>TRBV27|.|.|TRBJ2-2
CASSLGPTTGELFF
TGTGCCAGCAGTTTGGGCCCAACCACCGGGGAGCTGTTTTTT
>TRBV2|.|.|TRBJ1-1
CASSEETIGKAFF
TGTGCCAGCAGTGAAGAGACAATTGGCAAAGCTTTCTTT
>TRBV20-1|.|.|TRBJ2-7
CSAGKEQYF
TGCAGTGCCGGGAAGGAGCAGTACTTC
>TRBV30|.|TRBD1|TRBJ1-2
CAWAPQGTVHGYTF
TGTGCCTGGGCTCCACAGGGGACGGTCCATGGCTACACCTTC
>TRBV9|.|.|TRBJ2-7
CASSRGTATYEQYF
TGTGCCAGCAGCAGGGGGACGGCTACCTACGAGCAGTACTTC